The T cell receptor beta chain under discussion was sequenced for a study of somatic mutations in cytotoxic T cells in rheumatoid arthritis. In its sample, this clone was seen once. Its antigen is currently unknown. Data came from immunoSEQ multiplex PCR; TCRdb stores just in-frame clones and leaves some out. The table includes 12,000 or so clones, over 70% detected once. Whole-study findings and limits: Slight TRBV07 underrepresentation in rheumatoid arthritis patients went unadjusted for multiple comparisons. Relative to age-matched healthy controls, rheumatoid arthritis patients did not differ significantly in CD8+ T-cell clonality.

The CDR3 is 13 amino acids. Germline V gene sequence: CDR1 SEHNR, CDR2 FQNEAQ (reference sequence). V was pared by 6 bases and J by 9 bases, with 17 bases between. The chain combines TRBV7-9 with TRBJ2-5, with D unresolved. The receptor was isolated from a man between 65 and 85 years old in good health. The sequencing input was CD8+ T cells sorted from blood. The CDR3 loop is CASRGPSLPAQYF. In nucleotides, the CDR3 is TGTGCCAGCAGGGGTCCAAGCCTGCCGGCCCAGTACTTC. The full variable domain, rest sourced from reference TRBV7-9 and TRBJ2-5, is DTGVSQNPRHKITKRGQNVTFRCDPISEHNRLYWYRQTLGQGPEFLTYFQNEAQLEKSRLLSDRFSAERPKGSFSTLEIQRTEQGDSAMYLCASRGPSLPAQYFGPGTRLLVL.